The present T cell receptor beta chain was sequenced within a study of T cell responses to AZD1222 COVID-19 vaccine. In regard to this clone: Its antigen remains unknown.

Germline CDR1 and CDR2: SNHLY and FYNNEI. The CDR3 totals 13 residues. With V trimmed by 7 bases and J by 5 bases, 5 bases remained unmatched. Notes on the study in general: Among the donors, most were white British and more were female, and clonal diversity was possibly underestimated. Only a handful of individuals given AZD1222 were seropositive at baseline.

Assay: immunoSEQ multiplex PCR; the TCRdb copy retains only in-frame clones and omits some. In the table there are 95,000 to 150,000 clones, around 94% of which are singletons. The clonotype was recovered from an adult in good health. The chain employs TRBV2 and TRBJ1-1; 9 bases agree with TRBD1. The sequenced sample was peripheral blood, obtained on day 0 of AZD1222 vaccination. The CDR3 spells CASKGTGMTEAFF. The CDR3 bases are TGTGCCAGCAAGGGGACAGGGATGACTGAAGCTTTCTTT.